This T cell receptor (beta chain) was documented in a study of glioma-infiltrating T cells after dendritic cell vaccination. CDR1 and CDR2 (germline): SGHTS, YDEGEE. The CDR3 extends over 16 amino acids. Trimming left V 1 base short and J 4 bases short, with 15 bases between. Amplification used 60 V beta primers and 13 J beta primers. The table came from immunoSEQ multiplex PCR; TCRdb's copy has only in-frame clones and leaves some out. Here the sample spans roughly 100,000 clones, under 90% being singletons. The rearrangement uses TRBV5-8 and TRBJ1-3; D might be TRBD1 (6 bases). The sample here was blood, taken before dendritic cell vaccination. The receptor was isolated from a human donor with glioblastoma. This CDR3 is CASSLRWGRWGNTIYF. In DNA form, the CDR3 reads TGTGCCAGCAGCTTGCGTTGGGGGCGATGGGGAAACACCATATATTTT.